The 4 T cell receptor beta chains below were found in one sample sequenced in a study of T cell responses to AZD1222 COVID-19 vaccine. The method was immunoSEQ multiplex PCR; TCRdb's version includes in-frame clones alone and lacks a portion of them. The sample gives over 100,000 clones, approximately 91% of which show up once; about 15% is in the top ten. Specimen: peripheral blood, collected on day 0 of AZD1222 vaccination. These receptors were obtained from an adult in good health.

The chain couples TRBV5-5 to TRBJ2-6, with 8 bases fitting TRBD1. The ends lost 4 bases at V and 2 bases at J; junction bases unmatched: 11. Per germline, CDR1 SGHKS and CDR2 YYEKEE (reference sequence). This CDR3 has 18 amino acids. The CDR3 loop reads CASSPLTGDVTGANVLTF. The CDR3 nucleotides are TGTGCCAGCAGCCCGTTGACAGGGGATGTAACTGGGGCCAACGTCCTGACTTTC.

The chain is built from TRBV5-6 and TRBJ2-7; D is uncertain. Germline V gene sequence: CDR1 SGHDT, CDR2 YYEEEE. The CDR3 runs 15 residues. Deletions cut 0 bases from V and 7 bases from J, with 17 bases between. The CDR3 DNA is TGTGCCAGCAGCTTGGTCTTACAGCCGGTCGTGGAGCAGTACTTC. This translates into CASSLVLQPVVEQYF. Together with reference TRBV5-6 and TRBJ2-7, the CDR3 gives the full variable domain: DAGVTQSPTHLIKTRGQQVTLRCSPKSGHDTVSWYQQALGQGPQFIFQYYEEEERQRGNFPDRFSGHQFPNYSSELNVNALLLGDSALYLCASSLVLQPVVEQYFGPGTRLTVT.

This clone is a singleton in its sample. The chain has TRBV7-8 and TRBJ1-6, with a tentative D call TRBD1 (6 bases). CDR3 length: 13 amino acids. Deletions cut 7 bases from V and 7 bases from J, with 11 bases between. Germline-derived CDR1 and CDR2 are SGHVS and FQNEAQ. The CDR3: CASTGDTNSPLHF. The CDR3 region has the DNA TGTGCCAGCACGGGGGACACCAATTCACCCCTCCACTTT.

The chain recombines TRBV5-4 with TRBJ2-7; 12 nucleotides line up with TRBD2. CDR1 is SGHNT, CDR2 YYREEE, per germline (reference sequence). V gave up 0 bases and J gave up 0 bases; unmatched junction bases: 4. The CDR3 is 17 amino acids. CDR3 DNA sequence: TGTGCCAGCAGCTTGGGACTAGCGGGGGCGAGCTCCTACGAGCAGTACTTC. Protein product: CASSLGLAGASSYEQYF.